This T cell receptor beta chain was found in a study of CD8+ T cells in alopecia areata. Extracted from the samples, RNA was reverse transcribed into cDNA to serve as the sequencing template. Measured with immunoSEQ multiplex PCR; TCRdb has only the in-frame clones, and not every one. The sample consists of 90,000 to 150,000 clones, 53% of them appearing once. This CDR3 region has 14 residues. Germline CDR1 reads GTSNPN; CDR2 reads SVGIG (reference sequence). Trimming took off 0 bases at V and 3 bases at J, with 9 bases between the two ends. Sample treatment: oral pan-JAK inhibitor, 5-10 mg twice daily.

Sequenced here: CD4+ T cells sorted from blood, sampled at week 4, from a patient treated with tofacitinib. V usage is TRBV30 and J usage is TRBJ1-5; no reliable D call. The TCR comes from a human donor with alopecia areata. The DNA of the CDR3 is TGTGCCTGGAGTGTACAACAGTACAATCAGCCCCAGCATTTT. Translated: CAWSVQQYNQPQHF.